Listed here is a single T cell receptor beta chain. Its antigen remains unidentified. Trimming removed 5 bases at V and 1 base at J, with 12 bases between. The CDR3 has 13 amino acids. Per germline, CDR1 SQVTM and CDR2 ANQGSEA. Amplification used 60 Vbeta primers and 13 Jbeta primers. The table came from immunoSEQ multiplex PCR; TCRdb's copy has only in-frame clones and leaves some out. The table shows approximately 190,000 clones, with approximately 81% occurring only once. This sample is part of a study of cytomegalovirus exposure and HLA in healthy donors. General study points: Accurate predictions that matched the HLA-A and HLA-B alleles of most subjects were reportedly made from TCR beta sequences. In a later analysis, TCR beta V- and J-gene trimming was associated with a missense DCLRE1C variant.

Sequencing was performed on PBMCs. This sequence joins TRBV29-1 and TRBJ2-7; no clear D. The sequence derives from a man in his fifties or sixties in good health and CMV-seronegative. The CDR3 DNA follows: TGCAGCGTTCCGGGTCATCAGTCCTACGAGCAGTACTTC. This gives the protein CSVPGHQSYEQYF.